The subject of this entry is one T cell receptor beta chain. This clone was observed once. What antigen it recognizes has not been identified. No qualities accompany the bases; no much larger clone lies one base away. From its cysteine to its phenylalanine, the CDR3 spans 15 amino acids. The sequence is cut down to CDR3 DNA, 45 bases in frame from base 1. CDR1 and CDR2 (KGHDR, SFDVKD) derive from the germline V gene. V sheds 3 bases and J sheds 5 bases, leaving 15 bases between their ends. The sample belongs to a study of blood T cell repertoires in COVID-19 (dated by TCRdb to the early 2020s). For the wider study: Samples from collaborators originated in the United States, Italy and Spain and spanned both the acute and convalescent phases of COVID-19. The prospective study material was composed of cDNA or gDNA derived from T cells, B-cell-depleted T cells, or PBMCs. Subjects who had been exposed to COVID-19, were actively infected with it, or had recovered from it provided the deeply sampled blood TCRbeta repertoires that made up the dataset. The repertoires were released in a freely available public database intended as a resource for research on the immune response to SARS-CoV-2. Samples were obtained from the ongoing ImmuneRACE study (first 160 participants) and from 950 to 1,500 subjects provided by 6 global collaborators. Nearly every sample came with metadata listing a de-identified subject ID, COVID-19 status, age in years and sex. HLA class I and class II types, where available, came from metadata supplied by the sample provider rather than from assay-based typing. Broad study findings and their caveats: How much clinical and demographic metadata was included differed by source and by participant, and the metadata was provided uncurated.

The immunoSEQ Assay, a bias-controlled multiplex PCR, was used to amplify TCRbeta CDR3 regions from genomic DNA. The authors processed their data as follows. The number of nucleated cells in each sample was estimated from the amplification of reference gene primers within the assay. Sequence reads were collapsed and filtered to measure the absolute abundance of every unique TCRbeta CDR3 rearrangement. Productive Simpson clonality was computed per sample as the square root of Simpson's diversity index over productive rearrangements. The immuneACCESS repertoire file appears here via TCRdb, limited to in-frame rearrangements. These files lack a portion of the clones; in checked studies, under half of the deficit traces to unresolved V genes, and the cause of the others is not known. The V and J calls and clone size come from that table; D and trimming were worked out from the DNA. This sample has fewer than 150,000 clones in its table, and approximately 84% of those were observed once. Less than 3.5% of the sample rests with the top ten.

Each collaborating institution followed its own protocols to collect whole blood in K2EDTA tubes. Collaborator samples were shipped for TCRbeta analysis as frozen whole blood, isolated PBMCs, or DNA extracted from either sample type. The rearrangement combines TRBV24-1 with TRBJ2-5, and possibly TRBD2, on 6 matching bases. The sample consisted of peripheral blood. The TCR originated in a man aged 35 to 55 with acute or convalescent COVID-19. Read as DNA, the sequence is TGTGCCACCAGTGATGGAGGGCAATATGGGGAGACCCAGTACTTC. This gives the protein CATSDGGQYGETQYF.